One and the same sample provided the 9 T cell receptor beta chains below, sequenced in a study of cytomegalovirus exposure and HLA in healthy donors. PCR used 60 Vbeta primers and 13 Jbeta primers. Only in-frame clones appear in the TCRdb table, and some are missing; sequencing was by immunoSEQ multiplex PCR. The profile shows about 120,000 clones, around 80% of them singletons. The specimen sequenced was PBMCs. The source of these receptors is a woman between 55 and 75 years old in good health and CMV-seropositive.

The J gene is TRBJ2-3, the V gene TRBV18, with 9 bases aligning to TRBD1. Germline lookup yields CDR1 KGHSH and CDR2 LQKENI. The J segment lost 4 bases and the V segment lost 6 bases, leaving 11 bases of the junction unmatched. CDR3 length: 16 amino acids. CDR3 DNA sequence: TGTGCCAGCTCCTCTCGGGGGACAGGGAGTCCAGATACGCAGTATTTT. This gives the protein CASSSRGTGSPDTQYF.

V usage is TRBV5-1 and J usage is TRBJ1-3, with D unclear. The CDR3 is made up of 13 amino acids. Germline V lookup: CDR1 SGHRS, CDR2 YFSETQ. V lost 0 bases, J lost 3 bases, and 4 bases lay in between. CDR3 nucleotides: TGCGCCAGCAGCTTGGTCCGTGGAAACACCATATATTTT. Protein product: CASSLVRGNTIYF.

The chain has TRBV6-5 and TRBJ2-7, with 7 bases identical to TRBD2. The CDR3 is made up of 13 amino acids. CDR1 and CDR2 (germline): MNHEY, SVGAGI. J was trimmed by 6 bases and V by 6 bases; bases with no gene match: 8. CDR3: CASRPGEGLEQYF. The CDR3 DNA sequence: TGTGCCAGCAGACCTGGGGAGGGGCTCGAGCAGTACTTC.

The chain uses TRBV7-9 and TRBJ1-2; TRBD1 aligns across 8 bases. V gave up 2 bases and J gave up 0 bases; unmatched junction bases: 5. The CDR3 is 16 residues long. The germline V gene encodes CDR1 SEHNR and CDR2 FQNEAQ (reference sequence). CDR3 amino acids: CASSLTGGHPNYGYTF. As DNA, the CDR3 is TGTGCCAGCAGCTTAACAGGGGGACATCCTAACTATGGCTACACCTTC.

The gene calls are TRBV4-2 and TRBJ2-2; 11 nucleotides match TRBD2. J gave up 3 bases and V 1 base, and 7 bases lay outside the gene matches. Germline V lookup: CDR1 LGHNA, CDR2 YNFKEQ. CDR3 length equals 18 residues. The CDR3 sequence: CASSQGDLAGGDTGELFF. The CDR3 nucleotides are TGTGCCAGCAGCCAAGGCGATCTAGCGGGAGGCGACACCGGGGAGCTGTTTTTT.

This rearrangement joins TRBV11-2 to TRBJ2-7; a possible D gene is TRBD1 (6 bases). The V and J ends lost 4 bases and 2 bases respectively, with 15 bases between them. Germline V gene data show CDR1 as SGHAT and CDR2 as FQNNGV. The CDR3 extends over 15 amino acids. DNA of the CDR3: TGTGCCAGCAGCTCACGGCAGGACAGCACCTACGAGCAGTACTTC. It specifies CASSSRQDSTYEQYF. Supplemented by reference TRBV11-2 and TRBJ2-7, the full variable domain reads EAGVAQSPRYKIIEKRQSVAFWCNPISGHATLYWYQQILGQGPKLLIQFQNNGVVDDSQLPKDRFSAERLKGVDSTLKIQPAKLEDSAVYLCASSSRQDSTYEQYFGPGTRLTVT.

This sequence joins TRBV18 and TRBJ2-5, with 8 bases that match TRBD2. The CDR3 loop spans 16 amino acids. V shed 1 base and J 5 bases; nucleotides not matched to a gene: 9. Germline CDR1 is KGHSH and CDR2 is LQKENI. This CDR3 is CASSPRRSGRGETQYF. The CDR3 region has the DNA TGTGCCAGCTCACCACGACGGAGCGGGAGAGGTGAGACCCAGTACTTC.

Only one count was recorded for this clone. This chain uses TRBV7-9 with TRBJ2-2, with TRBD2 matching 14 bases. CDR1 and CDR2 (germline): SEHNR, FQNEAQ (reference sequence). V trimming: 5 bases; J trimming: 5 bases; junction bases outside the gene matches: 4. This CDR3 has 16 amino acids. The CDR3 nucleotides are TGTGCCAGCAGCACACGGACTAGCGGGAGGACCGGGGAGCTGTTTTTT. This encodes CASSTRTSGRTGELFF.

The chain is built from TRBV15 and TRBJ2-1, with a weak D call TRBD2 (6 bases). The CDR3 contains 18 residues. Trimming pared 1 base from V and 0 bases from J, leaving 16 bases between. The V gene's germline CDR1 is LNHNV and CDR2 YYDKDF (reference sequence). The DNA for the CDR3 is TGTGCCACCAGCAGAGTTTTACTAGCAGGAAGCTCCTACAATGAGCAGTTCTTC. This sequence encodes CATSRVLLAGSSYNEQFF.